Reported below is one T cell receptor beta chain. With 4 bases clipped from V and 7 bases from J, the junction kept 7 bases outside the gene matches. CDR1 and CDR2 (germline): SQVTM, ANQGSEA. CDR3 length: 12 residues. The data are from a study of T cells after yellow fever vaccination. Each CDR3 protein gets one entry after TCRdb re-called the 5' RACE reads with MiXCR. Among about 94,000 distinct CDR3 sequences listed, roughly 10% were seen once. The clonotype was recovered from a man between 18 and 29 years old who received the YFV17D yellow fever vaccine. Here the sequenced sample was CD8+ T cells not binding an NS4B(214-222) dextramer, sorted from PBMCs, taken less than 16 days after the first yellow fever vaccination. The chain recombines TRBV29-1 with TRBJ2-7; 7 bases line up with TRBD2. The CDR3 DNA is TGCAGCGTTGCGGGACGGGGAGGGGAGCAGTACTTC. Residues: CSVAGRGGEQYF.